Sequencing of this T cell receptor (beta chain) was carried out in a study of neurological immune-mediated disorders. From the 5' RACE reads, TCRdb called clonotypes with MiXCR, one entry per CDR3 protein. The repertoire holds about 66,000 distinct CDR3 sequences, with about 4.9% as singletons. Trimming pared 0 bases from V and 3 bases from J, leaving 18 bases between. This CDR3 comprises 17 residues. Germline values: CDR1 SGDLS, CDR2 YYNGEE. The chain has TRBV9 and TRBJ1-2; the D is unclear. Sequenced material: PBMCs. The receptor comes from a man aged 30 to 45 with multiple sclerosis. CDR3 sequence reads: CASSVDDRSGYYYGYTF. The DNA for the CDR3 is TGTGCCAGCAGCGTAGATGATAGGAGCGGTTACTACTATGGCTACACCTTC.